Shown below are 13 T cell receptor beta chains from a single sample sequenced in a study of neoadjuvant anti-PD-1 for oral cavity cancer. Clones were sequenced by immunoSEQ multiplex PCR, and TCRdb holds only the in-frame ones, with some missing. This sample has roughly 36,000 clones; around 40% occur once, and the top ten carry 16%. This sample's time point: after neoadjuvant nivolumab, at surgical resection. The sequencing here drew on tumor tissue, taken after nivolumab (anti-PD-1) treatment. The source is a person between 40 and 85 years old with oral cavity squamous cell carcinoma.

This clone was found a few times. The rearrangement links TRBV7-3 to TRBJ2-7; D is undetermined. This CDR3 has 13 residues. The V and J ends lost 5 bases and 6 bases respectively, with 14 bases between them. Germline V gene data show CDR1 as SGHTA and CDR2 as FQGTGA. Here the CDR3 reads CASSRTRAGEQYF. The CDR3 DNA reads as TGTGCCAGCAGCCGTACTCGGGCCGGCGAGCAGTACTTC.

The CDR3, as DNA: TGCGCCAGCAGCCAATACAGGGGGACTGAAGCTTTCTTT. It is translated as CASSQYRGTEAFF. This chain uses TRBV5-1 with TRBJ1-1; TRBD1 matches 8 bases. Germline V gives CDR1 SGHRS, CDR2 YFSETQ. V trimming: 4 bases; J trimming: 5 bases; junction bases outside the gene matches: 4. There are 13 residues in the CDR3. Based on the CDR3 plus reference TRBV5-1 and TRBJ1-1, the full variable domain is KAGVTQTPRYLIKTRGQQVTLSCSPISGHRSVSWYQQTPGQGLQFLFEYFSETQRNKGNFPGRFSGRQFSNSRSEMNVSTLELGDSALYLCASSQYRGTEAFFGQGTRLTVV.

J is TRBJ1-3 and V is TRBV11-2; D is ambiguous. The CDR3 has 17 amino acids. The V gene's germline CDR1 is SGHAT and CDR2 FQNNGV. V lost 5 bases, J lost 0 bases, and 17 bases lay in between. The CDR3 protein is CASSNDWLGISGNTIYF. The CDR3, as DNA: TGTGCCAGCAGCAACGACTGGCTCGGAATCTCTGGAAACACCATATATTTT.

The count of this clone is one. The CDR3 nucleotides are TGCGCCAGCAGCTTGGACGATGCATCAGAGCAGTTCTTC. Translation: CASSLDDASEQFF. The V call is TRBV5-1, the J call TRBJ2-1; D remains ambiguous. V was clipped by 0 bases and J by 10 bases, with 11 bases between them. The CDR3 sequence is 13 residues long. Germline values: CDR1 SGHRS, CDR2 YFSETQ.

The chain links TRBV11-2 to TRBJ2-1, with TRBD2 matching 7 bases. Germline loops: CDR1 SGHAT, CDR2 FQNNGV. The trim removed 6 bases at V and 7 bases at J, leaving 12 bases unmatched. This CDR3 is built from 15 residues. The CDR3 here is CASRQAGRIGNEQFF. The CDR3 DNA reads TGTGCCAGCAGACAAGCGGGGAGGATTGGGAATGAGCAGTTCTTC.

This clone was counted once. The chain is built from TRBV30 and TRBJ1-2; D is possibly TRBD1 (6 bases). The germline V gene has CDR1 GTSNPN and CDR2 SVGIG (reference sequence). V lost 1 base and J lost 4, with 13 bases in between. The CDR3 runs 14 residues. CDR3 sequence: CAWSDPGVGYGYTF. As DNA, the CDR3 is TGTGCCTGGAGTGATCCAGGGGTCGGCTATGGCTACACCTTC.

The gene calls are TRBV6-6 and TRBJ2-7; D remains ambiguous. The V gene's germline CDR1 is MNHNY and CDR2 SVGAGI (reference sequence). The CDR3 has 13 amino acids. V lost 4 bases and J 3 bases, leaving 10 bases between the germline ends. The CDR3 DNA reads as TGTGCCAGCAGTTGGGCAGGACGCTACGAGCAGTACTTC. Protein sequence: CASSWAGRYEQYF.

Only a few counts were recorded for this clone. The chain links TRBV2 to TRBJ1-4; D might be TRBD1 (5 bases). Trimming took off 10 bases at V and 6 bases at J, with 18 bases between the two ends. The CDR3 has 14 residues. Germline V gene data show CDR1 as SNHLY and CDR2 as FYNNEI. The CDR3 loop reads CAILPRDRDEKLFF. Here the CDR3 DNA reads TGTGCCATTCTCCCACGGGACCGGGATGAAAAACTGTTTTTT.

The CDR3 DNA reads TGCGCCAGCAGCTTGGCTGTGACTAGCGGGGTTAATGAGCAGTTCTTC. Its protein is CASSLAVTSGVNEQFF. The rearrangement uses TRBV5-1 and TRBJ2-1, with 11 positions matching TRBD2. The CDR3 contains 16 residues. CDR1 is SGHRS, CDR2 YFSETQ, per germline. The V and J ends lost 0 bases and 7 bases, in that order; junction bases with no gene match: 6.

The V gene is TRBV7-3, the J gene TRBJ1-1, with D uncertain. The V and J ends lost 5 bases and 6 bases respectively, with 13 bases between them. This CDR3 contains 13 residues. Per the germline V gene, CDR1 is SGHTA and CDR2 is FQGTGA. The chain's CDR3 is CASSPAGEAEAFF. CDR3 in DNA: TGTGCCAGCAGCCCTGCCGGGGAGGCTGAAGCTTTCTTT.

There are a few counts of this clone. The V and J genes are TRBV30 and TRBJ1-1; D is uncertain. The V end was cut by 0 bases, the J end by 1 base, with 6 bases between. Germline values: CDR1 GTSNPN, CDR2 SVGIG (reference sequence). The CDR3 spans 13 residues. The CDR3 coding sequence is TGTGCCTGGAGTGTCGCCAGGAACACTGAAGCTTTCTTT. Protein: CAWSVARNTEAFF.

This clone has a handful of counts. This rearrangement joins TRBV11-2 to TRBJ2-2; D is perhaps TRBD2 (5 bases). The CDR3 is made up of 14 amino acids. Trimming cost V 7 bases and J 5 bases, with 14 bases left between them. Germline V gene sequence: CDR1 SGHAT, CDR2 FQNNGV. The CDR3 DNA reads as TGTGCCAGCAAGACGGGGTGGAAGACCGGGGAGCTGTTTTTT. This codes for CASKTGWKTGELFF.

This chain connects TRBV7-9 to TRBJ2-1, with no clear D. With 3 bases removed from V and 10 bases from J, the gap between germline ends came to 4 bases. CDR1 is SEHNR, CDR2 FQNEAQ, per germline (reference sequence). This CDR3 region has 10 residues. Here the CDR3 DNA reads TGTGCCAGCAGCTTTGGGGAGCAGTTCTTC. Translating it yields CASSFGEQFF.